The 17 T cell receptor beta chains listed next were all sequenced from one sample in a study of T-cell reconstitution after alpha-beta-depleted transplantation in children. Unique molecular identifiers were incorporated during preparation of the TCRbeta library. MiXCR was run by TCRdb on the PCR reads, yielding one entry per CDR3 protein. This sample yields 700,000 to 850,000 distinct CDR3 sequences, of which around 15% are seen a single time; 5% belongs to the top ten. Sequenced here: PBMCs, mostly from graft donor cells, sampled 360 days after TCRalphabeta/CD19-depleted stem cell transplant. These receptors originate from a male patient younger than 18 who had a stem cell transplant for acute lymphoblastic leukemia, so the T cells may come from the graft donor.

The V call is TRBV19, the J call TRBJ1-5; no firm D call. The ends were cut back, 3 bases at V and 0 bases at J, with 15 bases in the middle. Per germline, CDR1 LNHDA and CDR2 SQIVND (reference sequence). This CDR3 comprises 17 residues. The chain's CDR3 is CASSIYKGPRSNQPQHF. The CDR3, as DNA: TGTGCCAGTAGTATCTATAAAGGTCCCCGTAGCAATCAGCCCCAGCATTTT.

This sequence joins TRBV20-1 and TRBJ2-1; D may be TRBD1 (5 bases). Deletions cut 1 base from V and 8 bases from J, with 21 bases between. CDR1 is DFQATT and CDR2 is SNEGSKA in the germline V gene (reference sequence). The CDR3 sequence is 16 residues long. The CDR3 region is CSARVGLLGRRDEQFF. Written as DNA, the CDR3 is TGCAGTGCTAGAGTGGGGCTTTTAGGACGCAGGGATGAGCAGTTCTTC.

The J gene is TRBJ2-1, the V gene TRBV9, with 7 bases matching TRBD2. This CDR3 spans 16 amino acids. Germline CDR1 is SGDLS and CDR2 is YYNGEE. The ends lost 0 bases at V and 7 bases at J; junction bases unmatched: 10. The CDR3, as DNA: TGTGCCAGCAGCGTAGTTGGGGGAGGGCCCAGTAATGAGCAGTTCTTC. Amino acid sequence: CASSVVGGGPSNEQFF.

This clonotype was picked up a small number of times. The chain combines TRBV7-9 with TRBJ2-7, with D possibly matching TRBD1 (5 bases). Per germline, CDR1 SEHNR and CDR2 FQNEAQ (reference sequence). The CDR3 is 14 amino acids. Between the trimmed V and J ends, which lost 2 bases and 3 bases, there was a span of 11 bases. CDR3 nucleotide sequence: TGTGCCAGCAGCTTAAACCCCAGGGACTACGAGCAGTACTTC. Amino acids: CASSLNPRDYEQYF.

In nucleotides, the CDR3 is TGTGCCAGCAGCTTTTCGACAGGGGGAGAAACAGATACGCAGTATTTT. The encoded protein is CASSFSTGGETDTQYF. The chain joins TRBV5-6 to TRBJ2-3; the match to TRBD1 covers 9 bases. Unmatched junction bases numbered 7, after V lost 2 bases and J lost 3 bases. This CDR3 has 16 amino acids. The germline V gene encodes CDR1 SGHDT and CDR2 YYEEEE.

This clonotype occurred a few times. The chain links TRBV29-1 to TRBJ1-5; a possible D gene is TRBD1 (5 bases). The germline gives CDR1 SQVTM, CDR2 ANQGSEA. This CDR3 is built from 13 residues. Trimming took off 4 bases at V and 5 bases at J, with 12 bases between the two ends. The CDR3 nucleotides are TGCAGCGTTGCGGGGGGTGGAGATCAGCCCCAGCATTTT. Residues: CSVAGGGDQPQHF.

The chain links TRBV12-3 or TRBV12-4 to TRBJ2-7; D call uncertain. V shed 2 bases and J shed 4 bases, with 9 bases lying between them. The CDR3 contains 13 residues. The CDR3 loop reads CASSLTTVYEQYF. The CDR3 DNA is TGTGCCAGCAGTTTAACAACAGTATACGAGCAGTACTTC.

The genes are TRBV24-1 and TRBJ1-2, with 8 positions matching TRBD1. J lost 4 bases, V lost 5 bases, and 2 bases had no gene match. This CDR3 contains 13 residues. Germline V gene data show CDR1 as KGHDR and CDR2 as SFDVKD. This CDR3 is CATSGQGSYGYTF. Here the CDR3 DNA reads TGTGCCACCAGTGGACAGGGGAGCTATGGCTACACCTTC.

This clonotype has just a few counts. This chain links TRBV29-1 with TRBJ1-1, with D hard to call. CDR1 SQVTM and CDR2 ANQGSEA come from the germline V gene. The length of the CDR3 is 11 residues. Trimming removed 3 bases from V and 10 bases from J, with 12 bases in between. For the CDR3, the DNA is TGCAGCGTTGATAACGGCGCTTTAGCTTTCTTT. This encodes CSVDNGALAFF. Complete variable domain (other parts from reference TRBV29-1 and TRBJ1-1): SAVISQKPSRDICQRGTSLTIQCQVDSQVTMMFWYRQQPGQSLTLIATANQGSEATYESGFVIDKFPISRPNLTFSTLTVSNMSPEDSSIYLCSVDNGALAFFGQGTRLTVV.

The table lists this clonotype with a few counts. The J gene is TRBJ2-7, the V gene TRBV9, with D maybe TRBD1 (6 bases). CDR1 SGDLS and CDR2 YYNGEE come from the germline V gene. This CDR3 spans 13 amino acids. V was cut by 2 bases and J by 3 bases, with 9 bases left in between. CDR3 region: CASSVGHNYEQYF. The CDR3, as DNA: TGTGCCAGCAGCGTGGGACACAACTACGAGCAGTACTTC.

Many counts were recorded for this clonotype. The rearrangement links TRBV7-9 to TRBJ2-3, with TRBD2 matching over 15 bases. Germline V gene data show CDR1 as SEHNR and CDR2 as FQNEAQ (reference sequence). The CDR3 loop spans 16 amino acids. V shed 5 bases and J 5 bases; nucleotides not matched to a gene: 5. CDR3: CASSPWTSGRGDTQYF. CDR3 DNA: TGTGCCAGCAGCCCCTGGACTAGCGGGAGGGGAGATACGCAGTATTTT.

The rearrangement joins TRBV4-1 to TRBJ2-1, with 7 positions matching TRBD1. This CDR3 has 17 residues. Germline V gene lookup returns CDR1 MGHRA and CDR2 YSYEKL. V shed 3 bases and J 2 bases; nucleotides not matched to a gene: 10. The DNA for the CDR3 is TGCGCCAGCAGCCAGAGCAGGGGGACAAGCACCTACAATGAGCAGTTCTTC. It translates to CASSQSRGTSTYNEQFF.

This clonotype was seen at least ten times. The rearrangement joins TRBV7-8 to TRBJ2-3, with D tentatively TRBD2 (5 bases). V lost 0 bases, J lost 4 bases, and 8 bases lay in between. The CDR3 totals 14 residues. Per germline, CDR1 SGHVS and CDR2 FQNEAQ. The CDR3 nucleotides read TGTGCCAGCAGCTTAGCGGGAGAGGCAGATACGCAGTATTTT. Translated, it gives CASSLAGEADTQYF.

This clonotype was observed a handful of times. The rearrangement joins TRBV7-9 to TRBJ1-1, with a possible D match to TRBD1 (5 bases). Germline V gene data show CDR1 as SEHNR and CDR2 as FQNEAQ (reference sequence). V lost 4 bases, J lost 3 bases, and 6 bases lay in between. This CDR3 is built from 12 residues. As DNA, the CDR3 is TGTGCCAGCAGCTCCAGGGACACTGAAGCTTTCTTT. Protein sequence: CASSSRDTEAFF.

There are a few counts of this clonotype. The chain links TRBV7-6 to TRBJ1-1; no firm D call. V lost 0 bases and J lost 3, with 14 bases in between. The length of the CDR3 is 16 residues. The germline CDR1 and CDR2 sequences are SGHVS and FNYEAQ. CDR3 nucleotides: TGTGCCAGCAGCTTAGCGCTTGAGGGAACGGACACTGAAGCTTTCTTT. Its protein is CASSLALEGTDTEAFF.

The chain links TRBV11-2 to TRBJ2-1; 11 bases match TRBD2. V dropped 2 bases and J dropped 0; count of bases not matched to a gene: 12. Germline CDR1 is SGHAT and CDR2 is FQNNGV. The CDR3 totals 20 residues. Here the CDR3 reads CASSLLILAGVPSSYNEQFF. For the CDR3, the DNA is TGTGCCAGCAGCTTATTGATACTAGCGGGAGTCCCGAGCTCCTACAATGAGCAGTTCTTC.

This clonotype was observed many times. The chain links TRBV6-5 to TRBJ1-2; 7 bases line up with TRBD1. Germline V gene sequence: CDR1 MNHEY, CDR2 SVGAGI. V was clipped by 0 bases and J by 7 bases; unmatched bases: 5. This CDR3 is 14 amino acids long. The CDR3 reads CASSYSTGAGGYTF. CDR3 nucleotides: TGTGCCAGCAGTTACTCAACAGGGGCGGGTGGCTACACCTTC.